Presented here are 18 T cell receptor beta chains from one specimen sequenced in a study of cytomegalovirus exposure and HLA in healthy donors. The PCR employed 60 Vbeta primers together with 13 Jbeta primers. Method: immunoSEQ multiplex PCR; TCRdb's copy keeps in-frame clones and lacks some. Of 100,000 to 150,000 clones listed, more than 60% are singletons. The sample comprised PBMCs. Receptors originate from a woman between 40 and 55 years old in good health and CMV-seropositive.

This clone was counted once. A junction boundary mismatches the germline segment, possibly from a read error. V and J are TRBV6-4 and TRBJ2-2, with TRBD2 matching 7 bases. The germline CDR1 and CDR2 sequences are MRHNA and SNTAGT. There are 16 residues in the CDR3. CDR3 coding DNA: TGTGCCAGCAGTGACAAAAGCGGGGAGCACACCGGGGGGCTGTTTTTT. Protein: CASSDKSGEHTGGLFF.

The rearrangement uses TRBV5-1 and TRBJ1-1; 8 bases line up with TRBD1. CDR3 length: 14 residues. The junction had 5 bases not matched to a gene; V was cut back by 3 bases and J by 4 bases. Germline lookup yields CDR1 SGHRS and CDR2 YFSETQ. This CDR3 is CASSSTTGGTEAFF. DNA for the CDR3: TGCGCCAGCAGCTCGACCACAGGGGGCACTGAAGCTTTCTTT. Combining the CDR3 with reference TRBV5-1 and TRBJ1-1 gives the whole variable domain KAGVTQTPRYLIKTRGQQVTLSCSPISGHRSVSWYQQTPGQGLQFLFEYFSETQRNKGNFPGRFSGRQFSNSRSEMNVSTLELGDSALYLCASSSTTGGTEAFFGQGTRLTVV.

The chain links TRBV11-2 to TRBJ2-3, with D possibly TRBD2 on 7 matching bases. CDR1 and CDR2 from the germline V gene are SGHAT and FQNNGV. The ends were cut back, 5 bases at V and 6 bases at J, with 18 bases in the middle. The CDR3 spans 15 residues. CDR3 nucleotide sequence: TGTGCCAGCAGCGGGAGGGGGGGGGAAACGGATACGCAGTATTTT. Amino acids: CASSGRGGETDTQYF.

This chain uses TRBV7-8 with TRBJ2-7; 9 bases fit TRBD1. The germline V gene encodes CDR1 SGHVS and CDR2 FQNEAQ. The V and J ends lost 5 bases and 1 base, in that order; junction bases with no gene match: 9. The CDR3 has 16 amino acids. Here the CDR3 reads CASSPETGGRSYEQYF. In DNA form, the CDR3 reads TGTGCCAGCAGCCCGGAAACAGGGGGCCGGTCCTACGAGCAGTACTTC.

In this sample, this clone turned up once. Other DNA variants within this sample encode the same CDR3. The chain couples TRBV18 to TRBJ1-2; D not resolved. The germline V gene encodes CDR1 KGHSH and CDR2 LQKENI. Trimming stripped 2 bases from V and 7 bases from J, with 11 bases between. This CDR3 has 13 residues. The chain's CDR3 is CASSPFDQAGYTF. The CDR3 DNA is TGTGCCAGCTCACCATTCGATCAGGCTGGCTACACCTTC.

V usage is TRBV7-2 and J usage is TRBJ2-5; a possible D gene is TRBD1 (6 bases). Germline CDR1 SGHTA, CDR2 FQGNSA. This CDR3 spans 16 amino acids. Trimming took 1 base from V and 1 from J, leaving 13 bases between them. CDR3 nucleotide sequence: TGTGCCAGCAGCTTAGGATCAGGGGCAGGCCAAGAGACCCAGTACTTC. It codes for CASSLGSGAGQETQYF.

This clone was seen a few times. V is TRBV28 and J is TRBJ2-7; 7 bases agree with TRBD1. V lost 3 bases and J lost 3; bases outside the gene matches: 5. This CDR3 region has 14 residues. The V gene's germline CDR1 is MDHEN and CDR2 SYDVKM. The CDR3 region has the DNA TGTGCCAGCAGTTTGCCGGGACAGATCTACGAGCAGTACTTC. This sequence encodes CASSLPGQIYEQYF.

This clone was detected only once. Distinct nucleotide sequences in the sample also encode this CDR3. The CDR3 DNA reads TGTGCCAGCAGTCCCTTCGTCAACACTGAAGCTTTCTTT. Protein product: CASSPFVNTEAFF. The chain has TRBV28 and TRBJ1-1; D is ambiguous. V lost 5 bases to trimming and J lost 2 bases, with 9 bases between them. This CDR3 contains 13 residues. The germline V gene has CDR1 MDHEN and CDR2 SYDVKM. Complete variable domain (other parts from reference TRBV28 and TRBJ1-1): DVKVTQSSRYLVKRTGEKVFLECVQDMDHENMFWYRQDPGLGLRLIYFSYDVKMKEKGDIPEGYSVSREKKERFSLILESASTNQTSMYLCASSPFVNTEAFFGQGTRLTVV.

This clone was counted a few times. This chain joins TRBV4-1 and TRBJ1-1; TRBD1 aligns across 10 bases. With V trimmed by 4 bases and J by 0 bases, 11 bases remained unmatched. This CDR3 spans 18 amino acids. Looked up from germline, CDR1 is MGHRA and CDR2 is YSYEKL. CDR3 region: CASSRGTGVGTMNTEAFF. DNA for the CDR3: TGCGCCAGCAGCCGCGGGACAGGGGTTGGGACCATGAACACTGAAGCTTTCTTT.

This rearrangement joins TRBV5-1 to TRBJ1-1; the match to TRBD1 covers 9 bases. V lost 4 bases and J lost 5; bases outside the gene matches: 6. The CDR3 has 14 amino acids. Germline loops: CDR1 SGHRS, CDR2 YFSETQ. The CDR3 DNA is TGCGCCAGCAGCAGGGGACAGGGTGGGACTGAAGCTTTCTTT. Its protein product is CASSRGQGGTEAFF.

This sequence joins TRBV9 and TRBJ2-7; 7 bases are shared with TRBD1. Germline CDR1 is SGDLS and CDR2 is YYNGEE. Trimming cost V 4 bases and J 2 bases; bases outside gene matches: 6. The CDR3 totals 14 residues. The CDR3 coding sequence is TGTGCCAGCAGCCGACAGGGTGCGGCCTACGAGCAGTACTTC. This encodes CASSRQGAAYEQYF.

CDR3 loop: CASSFERESSDEQFF. In nucleotides, the CDR3 is TGTGCCAGCAGCTTTGAGCGGGAGAGTAGCGATGAGCAGTTCTTC. The chain has TRBV5-4 and TRBJ2-1, with 8 bases that match TRBD2. V dropped 2 bases and J dropped 8; count of bases not matched to a gene: 9. CDR3 length equals 15 residues. Looked up from germline, CDR1 is SGHNT and CDR2 is YYREEE (reference sequence).

This clone was found a few times. This sequence joins TRBV7-6 and TRBJ2-1; D is unclear. The V end was cut by 5 bases, the J end by 1 base, with 12 bases between. CDR3 length: 15 residues. Per the germline V gene, CDR1 is SGHVS and CDR2 is FNYEAQ. CDR3 DNA sequence: TGTGCCAGCAGCCCCTCGCCAGGTTCCTACAATGAGCAGTTCTTC. This gives the protein CASSPSPGSYNEQFF.

The CDR3 region is CASKGRVANEKLFF. Written as DNA, the CDR3 is TGCGCCAGCAAAGGGAGGGTGGCTAATGAAAAACTGTTTTTT. This chain connects TRBV4-3 to TRBJ1-4, with no clear D. Per germline, CDR1 LGHNA and CDR2 YSLEER. This CDR3 region has 14 residues. The germline V and J ends were trimmed by 7 bases and 3 bases, with 12 bases remaining between them.

The table lists this clone with a few counts. The V and J genes are TRBV30 and TRBJ1-1; 7 nucleotides match TRBD1. The CDR3 has 13 residues. CDR1 is GTSNPN, CDR2 SVGIG, per germline (reference sequence). With V trimmed by 3 bases and J by 7 bases, 8 bases remained unmatched. CDR3 in DNA: TGTGCCTGGAGGTTACAGGGGACCTGTGAAGCTTTCTTT. Translation gives CAWRLQGTCEAFF.

This clone was counted a few times. The chain carries TRBV27 and TRBJ2-1; the match to TRBD2 covers 10 bases. Germline V CDR1 and CDR2: MNHEY, SMNVEV (reference sequence). Germline trimming cut 0 bases from V and 9 bases from J; bases unmatched to any gene: 11. This CDR3 has 17 residues. CDR3 in DNA: TGTGCCAGCAGTTTATCGAGCCTAGCGGGAGTAGTTAGTGAGCAGTTCTTC. This codes for CASSLSSLAGVVSEQFF.

The CDR3 DNA sequence: TGTGCCATCAGTGAGGGACTGATGTCCTACGAGCAGTACTTC. Encoded protein: CAISEGLMSYEQYF. The chain is built from TRBV10-3 and TRBJ2-7; weak D call: TRBD2 (5 bases). V was shortened by 2 bases and J by 1 base, with 9 bases between the two germline ends. The germline gives CDR1 ENHRY, CDR2 SYGVKD. The CDR3 runs 14 residues.

The chain employs TRBV30 and TRBJ1-2; D is undetermined. Trimming shortened V by 4 bases and J by 3 bases, and 18 bases separated the two germline ends. CDR1 GTSNPN and CDR2 SVGIG come from the germline V gene (reference sequence). This CDR3 spans 15 amino acids. Written as DNA, the CDR3 is TGTGCCTGGACCCCCGGTCTTGCGGCCGACTATGGCTACACCTTC. Translated, it gives CAWTPGLAADYGYTF.